The 8 T cell receptor beta chains presented below share a single source sample, sequenced in a study of blood T cells in healthy people across ages. With a J-beta primer mix and a sample-barcoded 5' primer, a second PCR ran roughly 6 to 11 cycles. One entry per CDR3 protein results from TCRdb running MiXCR on the 5' RACE reads. The sample has about 800,000 distinct CDR3 sequences; approximately 25% are singletons. These data were also reused for a study on T cells of mothers and their children.

Sequencing was carried out using blood. These receptors all stem from a boy aged 5 to 17 in good health.

The chain couples TRBV27 to TRBJ2-5; 11 nucleotides agree with TRBD1. Matching the DNA end better, TRBJ2-7 makes the J call doubtful. The CDR3 is 15 residues long. From germline, CDR1 is MNHEY and CDR2 SMNVEV (reference sequence). The CDR3 loop is CASSFRTGGAYEQYF. CDR3 nucleotides: TGTGCCAGCAGTTTCCGGACAGGGGGCGCCTACGAGCAGTACTTC.

This clonotype was detected many times. The genes are TRBV20-1 and TRBJ1-6; 7 positions match TRBD1. Germline assignment: CDR1 DFQATT and CDR2 SNEGSKA (reference sequence). The CDR3 has 16 residues. V was clipped by 6 bases and J by 6 bases; unmatched bases: 14. CDR3 loop: CSARPYQTGSNSPLHF. The CDR3 DNA is TGCAGTGCCCGACCTTACCAGACAGGGAGTAATTCACCCCTCCACTTT.

This clonotype has only a few counts. J is TRBJ1-1 and V is TRBV6-1, with D tentatively TRBD1 (6 bases). Per the germline V gene, CDR1 is MNHNS and CDR2 is SASEGT. With 3 bases removed from V and 10 bases from J, the gap between germline ends came to 12 bases. The CDR3 spans 12 residues. Here the CDR3 reads CASSDLRGVAFF. CDR3 DNA: TGTGCCAGCAGTGACCTGAGGGGGGTAGCTTTCTTT.

In its sample, this clonotype was seen a few times. J is TRBJ2-7 and V is TRBV24-1; 8 positions agree with TRBD1. Looked up from germline, CDR1 is KGHDR and CDR2 is SFDVKD. The CDR3 is made up of 14 amino acids. J gave up 3 bases and V 9 bases, and 9 bases lay outside the gene matches. CDR3 DNA: TGTGCCACCCTGGCCGAGACAGGGGTCTACGAGCAGTACTTC. It is translated as CATLAETGVYEQYF.

The J gene is TRBJ2-1, the V gene TRBV11-2, with a possible D match to TRBD2 (6 bases). Germline loops: CDR1 SGHAT, CDR2 FQNNGV. V lost 1 base and J 7 bases, leaving 14 bases between the germline ends. There are 15 residues in the CDR3. The CDR3 nucleotides are TGTGCCAGCAGCTTAGTCCCGGGACTCGGTAATGAGCAGTTCTTC. Its translation is CASSLVPGLGNEQFF.

This clonotype was seen a handful of times. The rearrangement links TRBV15 to TRBJ2-7; D is unclear. The DNA matches TRBJ2-5 better at its end, which makes the J call doubtful. The germline gives CDR1 LNHNV, CDR2 YYDKDF (reference sequence). The CDR3 sequence is 13 residues long. For the CDR3, the DNA is TGTGCCACCAGCAGAGAGGTATCAGAGACCCAGTACTTC. Translated: CATSREVSETQYF.

V usage is TRBV10-3 and J usage is TRBJ1-3, with D unclear. Trimming pared 3 bases from V and 0 bases from J, leaving 3 bases between. Germline V gene data show CDR1 as ENHRY and CDR2 as SYGVKD. The CDR3 contains 13 residues. CDR3 region: CAISDPSGNTIYF. CDR3 bases: TGTGCCATCAGTGACCCCTCTGGAAACACCATATATTTT.

J is TRBJ2-7 and V is TRBV6-2 or TRBV6-3; D gene ambiguous. The DNA matches TRBJ2-1 better at its end, which makes the J call doubtful. The CDR3 contains 14 residues. The germline gives CDR1 MNHEY, CDR2 SVGEGT. The CDR3 coding sequence is TGTGCCAGCAGTTCAAGACTTCCACGGGATGAGCAGTTCTTC. Its translation: CASSSRLPRDEQFF.